This TCR beta chain was recorded in a study of T cells in Graves' hyperthyroidism and ophthalmopathy. This clonotype was observed at least ten times. With duration under 3 months, ophthalmopathy was active: Clinical Activity Score at least 3, NOSPECS at least 4. Researchers amplified the TCR beta CDR3 regions from RNA transcripts. HTBI primers were employed in a first-round RT-PCR of the TCR CDR3. MiXCR was run by TCRdb on the multiplex PCR reads, yielding one entry per CDR3 protein. The table shows 660,000 or so distinct CDR3 sequences, with around 21% occurring only once. Specimen: blood. The origin of this receptor is a man aged 25 to 40 with Graves' ophthalmopathy.

The CDR3 is CASSLYRGRGYTF. DNA of the CDR3: TGTGCCAGCAGTTTATATCGCGGGAGGGGCTACACCTTC. The chain carries TRBV28 and TRBJ1-2; D remains ambiguous. CDR1 MDHEN and CDR2 SYDVKM come from the germline V gene. Trimming removed 1 base from V and 8 bases from J, with 11 bases in between. CDR3 length: 13 amino acids.